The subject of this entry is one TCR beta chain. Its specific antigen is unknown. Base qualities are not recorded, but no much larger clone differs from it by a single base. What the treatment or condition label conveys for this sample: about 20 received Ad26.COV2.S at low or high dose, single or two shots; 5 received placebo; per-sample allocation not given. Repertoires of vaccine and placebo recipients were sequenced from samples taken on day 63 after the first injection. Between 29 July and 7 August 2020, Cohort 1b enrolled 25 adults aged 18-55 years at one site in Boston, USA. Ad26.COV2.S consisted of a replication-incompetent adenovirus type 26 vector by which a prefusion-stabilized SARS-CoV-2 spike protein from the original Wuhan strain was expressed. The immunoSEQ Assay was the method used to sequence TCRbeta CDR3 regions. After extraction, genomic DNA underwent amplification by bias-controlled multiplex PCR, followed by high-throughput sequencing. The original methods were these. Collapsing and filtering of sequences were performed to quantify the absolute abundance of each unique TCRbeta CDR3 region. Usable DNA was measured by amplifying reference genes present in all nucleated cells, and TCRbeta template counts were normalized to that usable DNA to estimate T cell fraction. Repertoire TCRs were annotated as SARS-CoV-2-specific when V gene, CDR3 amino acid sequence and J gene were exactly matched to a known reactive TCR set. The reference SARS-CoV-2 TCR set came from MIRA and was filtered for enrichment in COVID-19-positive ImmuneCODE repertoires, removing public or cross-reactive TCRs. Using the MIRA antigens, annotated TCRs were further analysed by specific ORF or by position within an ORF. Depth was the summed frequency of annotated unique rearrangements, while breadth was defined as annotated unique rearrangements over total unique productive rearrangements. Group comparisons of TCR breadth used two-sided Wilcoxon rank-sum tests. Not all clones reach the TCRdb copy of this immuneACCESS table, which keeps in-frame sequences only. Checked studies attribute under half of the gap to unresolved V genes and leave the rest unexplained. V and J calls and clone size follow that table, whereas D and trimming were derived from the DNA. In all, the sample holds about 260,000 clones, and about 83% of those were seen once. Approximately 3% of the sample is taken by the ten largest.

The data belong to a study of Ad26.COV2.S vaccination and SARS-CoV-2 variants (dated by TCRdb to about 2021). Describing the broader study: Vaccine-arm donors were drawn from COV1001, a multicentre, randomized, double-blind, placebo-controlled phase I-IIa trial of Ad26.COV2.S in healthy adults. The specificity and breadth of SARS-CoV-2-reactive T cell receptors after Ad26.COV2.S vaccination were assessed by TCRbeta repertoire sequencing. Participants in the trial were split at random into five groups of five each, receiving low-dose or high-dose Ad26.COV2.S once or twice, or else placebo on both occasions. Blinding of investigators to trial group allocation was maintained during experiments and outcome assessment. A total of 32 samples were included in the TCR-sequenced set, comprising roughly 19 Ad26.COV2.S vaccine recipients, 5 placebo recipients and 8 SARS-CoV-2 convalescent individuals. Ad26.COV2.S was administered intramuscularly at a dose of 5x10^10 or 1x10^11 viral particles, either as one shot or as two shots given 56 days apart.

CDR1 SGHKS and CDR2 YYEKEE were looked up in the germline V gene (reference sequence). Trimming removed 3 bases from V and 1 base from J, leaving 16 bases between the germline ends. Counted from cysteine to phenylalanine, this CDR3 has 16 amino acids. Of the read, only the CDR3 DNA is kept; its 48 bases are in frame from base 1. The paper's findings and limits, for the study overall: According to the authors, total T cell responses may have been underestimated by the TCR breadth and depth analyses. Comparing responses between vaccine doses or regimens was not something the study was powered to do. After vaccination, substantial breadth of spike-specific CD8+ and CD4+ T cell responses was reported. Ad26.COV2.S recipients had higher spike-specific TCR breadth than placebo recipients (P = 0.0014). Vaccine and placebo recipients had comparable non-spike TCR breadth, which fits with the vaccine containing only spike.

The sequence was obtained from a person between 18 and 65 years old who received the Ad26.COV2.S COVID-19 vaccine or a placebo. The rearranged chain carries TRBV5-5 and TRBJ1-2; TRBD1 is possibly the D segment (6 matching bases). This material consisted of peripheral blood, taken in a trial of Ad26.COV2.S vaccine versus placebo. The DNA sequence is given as TGTGCCAGCAGCTCGGGGGCAGGGGCCTTTAACTATGGCTACACCTTC. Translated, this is CASSSGAGAFNYGYTF.